Below, one TCR beta chain is given with its context. Its matching antigen is unknown. This entry comes from a study of PD-1 blockade in classical Hodgkin lymphoma. Whole-study findings and limits: CD4+ but not CD8+ TCR diversity rose significantly by C4D1. The drivers behind the repertoire differences, possibly disease activity or prior therapy, remain undefined. Compared with healthy donors, newly diagnosed patients reportedly showed lower baseline TCR diversity.

CDR3 length: 13 residues. V was pared by 2 bases and J by 10 bases, with 5 bases of the junction left unmatched. From germline, CDR1 is SQVTM and CDR2 ANQGSEA. This table comes from immunoSEQ multiplex PCR, and its TCRdb copy is limited to in-frame clones, with some not included. This sample has tens of thousands of clones, with about 85% found just once. Noted time point: cycle 4 day 1 (C4D1), after 5 to 7 weeks of nivolumab. Each patient experienced a relapse that followed autologous stem cell transplantation, and brentuximab vedotin exposure varied. The receptor was isolated from a human donor with classical Hodgkin lymphoma. The sequencing used peripheral blood mononuclear cells (PBMCs), collected before the fourth cycle of nivolumab. The chain uses TRBV29-1 and TRBJ2-1; TRBD1 aligns across 10 bases. Written as DNA, the CDR3 is TGCAGCGTTGAACCGGGACAGGGGATGGAGCAGTTCTTC. This encodes CSVEPGQGMEQFF.